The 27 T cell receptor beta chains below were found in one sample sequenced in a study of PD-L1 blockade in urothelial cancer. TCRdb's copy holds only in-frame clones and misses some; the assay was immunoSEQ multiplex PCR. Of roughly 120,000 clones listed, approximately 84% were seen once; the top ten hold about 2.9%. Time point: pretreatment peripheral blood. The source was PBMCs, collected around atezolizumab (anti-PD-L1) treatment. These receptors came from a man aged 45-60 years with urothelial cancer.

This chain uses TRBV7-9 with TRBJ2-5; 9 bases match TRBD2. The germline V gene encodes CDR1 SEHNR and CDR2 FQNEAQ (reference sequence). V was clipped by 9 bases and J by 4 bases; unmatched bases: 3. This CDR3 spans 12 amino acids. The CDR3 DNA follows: TGTGCCAGTGAACTAGCGGGAGAGACCCAGTACTTC. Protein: CASELAGETQYF. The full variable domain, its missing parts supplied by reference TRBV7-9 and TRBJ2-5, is DTGVSQNPRHKITKRGQNVTFRCDPISEHNRLYWYRQTLGQGPEFLTYFQNEAQLEKSRLLSDRFSAERPKGSFSTLEIQRTEQGDSAMYLCASELAGETQYFGPGTRLLVL.

The CDR3 nucleotides read TGTGCCAGCAGCCCCGGGACAGGGGGTCAAGAGACCCAGTACTTC. Protein: CASSPGTGGQETQYF. V usage is TRBV9 and J usage is TRBJ2-5; 11 bases line up with TRBD1. The V segment lost 4 bases and the J segment 2 bases; nucleotides outside the gene matches: 4. CDR3 length: 15 amino acids. The germline V gene encodes CDR1 SGDLS and CDR2 YYNGEE.

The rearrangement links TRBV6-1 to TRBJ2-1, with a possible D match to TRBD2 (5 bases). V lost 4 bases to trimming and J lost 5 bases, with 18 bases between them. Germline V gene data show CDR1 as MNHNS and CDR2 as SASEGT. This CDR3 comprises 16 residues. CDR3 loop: CASSGFSRASNNEQFF. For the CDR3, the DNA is TGTGCCAGCAGTGGATTTTCAAGGGCTAGCAACAATGAGCAGTTCTTC.

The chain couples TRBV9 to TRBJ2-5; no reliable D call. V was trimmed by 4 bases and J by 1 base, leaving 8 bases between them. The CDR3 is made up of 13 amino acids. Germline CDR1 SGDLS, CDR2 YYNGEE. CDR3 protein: CASSIAAQETQYF. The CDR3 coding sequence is TGTGCCAGCAGCATTGCGGCCCAAGAGACCCAGTACTTC.

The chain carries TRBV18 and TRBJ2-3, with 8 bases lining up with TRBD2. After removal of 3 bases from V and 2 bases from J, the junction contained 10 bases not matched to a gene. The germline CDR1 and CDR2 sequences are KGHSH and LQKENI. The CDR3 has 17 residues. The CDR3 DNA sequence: TGTGCCAGCTCACCTGCGGGGGCGGGAGGCCCCACAGATACGCAGTATTTT. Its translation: CASSPAGAGGPTDTQYF.

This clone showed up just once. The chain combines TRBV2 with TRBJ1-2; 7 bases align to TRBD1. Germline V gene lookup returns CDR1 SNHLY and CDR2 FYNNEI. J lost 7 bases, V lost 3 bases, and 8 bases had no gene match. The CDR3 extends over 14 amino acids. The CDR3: CASSEDRLFGGYTF. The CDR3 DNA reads TGTGCCAGCAGTGAGGACAGGTTATTCGGTGGCTACACCTTC.

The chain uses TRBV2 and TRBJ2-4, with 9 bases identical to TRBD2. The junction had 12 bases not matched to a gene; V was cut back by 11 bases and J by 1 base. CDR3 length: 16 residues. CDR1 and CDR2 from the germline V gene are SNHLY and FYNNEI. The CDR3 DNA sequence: TGTGCCTTCTGGCGGGAGGGTAACTGGGCCAAAAACATTCAGTACTTC. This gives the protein CAFWREGNWAKNIQYF.

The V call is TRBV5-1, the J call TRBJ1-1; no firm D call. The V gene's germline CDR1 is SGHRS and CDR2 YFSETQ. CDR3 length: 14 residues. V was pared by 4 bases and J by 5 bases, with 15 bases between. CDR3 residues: CASSPGGAETEAFF. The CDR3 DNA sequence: TGCGCCAGCAGCCCGGGAGGCGCTGAAACTGAAGCTTTCTTT.

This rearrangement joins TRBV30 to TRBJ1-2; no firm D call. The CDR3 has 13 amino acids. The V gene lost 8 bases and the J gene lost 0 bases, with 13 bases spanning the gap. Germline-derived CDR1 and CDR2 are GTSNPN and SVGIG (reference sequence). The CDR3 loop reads CAEQLKTNYGYTF. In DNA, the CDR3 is TGTGCCGAGCAACTGAAGACTAACTATGGCTACACCTTC. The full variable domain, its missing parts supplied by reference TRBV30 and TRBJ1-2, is SQTIHQWPATLVQPVGSPLSLECTVEGTSNPNLYWYRQAAGRGLQLLFYSVGIGQISSEVPQNLSASRPQDRQFILSSKKLLLSDSGFYLCAEQLKTNYGYTFGSGTRLTVV.

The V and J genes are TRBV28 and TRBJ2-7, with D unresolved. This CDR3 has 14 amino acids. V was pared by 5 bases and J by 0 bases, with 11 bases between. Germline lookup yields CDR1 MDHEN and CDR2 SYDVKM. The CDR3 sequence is CASSPPHSSYEQYF. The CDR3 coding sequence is TGTGCCAGCAGTCCCCCTCATAGCTCCTACGAGCAGTACTTC.

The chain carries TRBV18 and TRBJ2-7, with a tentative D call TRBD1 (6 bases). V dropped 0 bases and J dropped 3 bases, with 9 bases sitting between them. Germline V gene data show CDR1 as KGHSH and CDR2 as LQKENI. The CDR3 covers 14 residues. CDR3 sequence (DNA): TGTGCCAGCTCACCACCGGGACAACTCTACGAGCAGTACTTC. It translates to CASSPPGQLYEQYF.

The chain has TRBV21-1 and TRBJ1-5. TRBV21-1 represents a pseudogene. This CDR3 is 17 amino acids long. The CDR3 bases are TGTGCCAGCAGCAAAATTCGAGGCAGAGGATCCAATCAGCCCCAGCATTTT. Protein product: CASSKIRGRGSNQPQHF.

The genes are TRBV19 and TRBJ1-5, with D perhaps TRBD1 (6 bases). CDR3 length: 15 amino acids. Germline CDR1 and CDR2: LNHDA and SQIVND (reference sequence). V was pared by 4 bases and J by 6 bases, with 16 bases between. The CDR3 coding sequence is TGTGCCAGTAGTACCCCCCGGACAGCAGGTCAGCCCCAGCATTTT. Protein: CASSTPRTAGQPQHF.

The CDR3 spells CASSTGSRETQYF. CDR3 bases: TGTGCCAGTAGTACCGGGAGTCGTGAGACCCAGTACTTC. The chain combines TRBV19 with TRBJ2-5, with D possibly TRBD2 on 6 matching bases. Per germline, CDR1 LNHDA and CDR2 SQIVND (reference sequence). The CDR3 runs 13 residues. Trimming removed 4 bases at V and 5 bases at J, with 11 bases between. The full variable domain, in which reference TRBV19 and TRBJ2-5 provide the parts outside the CDR3, is DGGITQSPKYLFRKEGQNVTLSCEQNLNHDAMYWYRQDPGQGLRLIYYSQIVNDFQKGDIAEGYSVSREKKESFPLTVTSAQKNPTAFYLCASSTGSRETQYFGPGTRLLVL.

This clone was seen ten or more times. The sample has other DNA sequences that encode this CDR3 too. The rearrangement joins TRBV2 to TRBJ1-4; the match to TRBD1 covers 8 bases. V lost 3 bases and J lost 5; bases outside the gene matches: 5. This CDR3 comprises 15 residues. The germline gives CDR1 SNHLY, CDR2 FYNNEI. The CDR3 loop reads CASSEAGTGNEKLFF. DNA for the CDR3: TGTGCCAGCAGTGAGGCCGGGACAGGAAATGAAAAACTGTTTTTT. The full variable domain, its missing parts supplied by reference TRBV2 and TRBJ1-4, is EPEVTQTPSHQVTQMGQEVILRCVPISNHLYFYWYRQILGQKVEFLVSFYNNEISEKSEIFDDQFSVERPDGSNFTLKIRSTKLEDSAMYFCASSEAGTGNEKLFFGSGTQLSVL.

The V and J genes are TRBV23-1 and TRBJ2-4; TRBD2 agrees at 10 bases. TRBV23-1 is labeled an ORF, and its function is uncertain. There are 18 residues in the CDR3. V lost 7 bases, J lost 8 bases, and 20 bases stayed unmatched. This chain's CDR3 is CASTPWGCLAGVEDIQYF. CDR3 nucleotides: TGCGCCAGCACTCCTTGGGGGTGTCTAGCGGGAGTCGAGGACATTCAGTACTTC.

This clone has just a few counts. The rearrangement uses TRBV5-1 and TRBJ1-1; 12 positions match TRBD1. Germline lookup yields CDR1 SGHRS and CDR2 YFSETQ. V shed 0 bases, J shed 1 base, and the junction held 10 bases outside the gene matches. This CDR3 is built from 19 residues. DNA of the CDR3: TGCGCCAGCAGCTTGGGATGGGGACAGGGGGCAAAAGGGAACACTGAAGCTTTCTTT. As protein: CASSLGWGQGAKGNTEAFF.

CDR3 protein: CASSPGHIVEQYF. CDR3 nucleotide sequence: TGTGCCAGCAGCCCCGGACACATAGTAGAGCAGTACTTC. The chain joins TRBV7-9 to TRBJ2-7; the D gene is possibly TRBD1 (5 bases). The CDR3 length is 13 residues. Trimming pared 5 bases from V and 7 bases from J, leaving 15 bases between. Germline V gives CDR1 SEHNR, CDR2 FQNEAQ (reference sequence). The entire variable domain, with the rest obtained from reference TRBV7-9 and TRBJ2-7, is as follows: DTGVSQNPRHKITKRGQNVTFRCDPISEHNRLYWYRQTLGQGPEFLTYFQNEAQLEKSRLLSDRFSAERPKGSFSTLEIQRTEQGDSAMYLCASSPGHIVEQYFGPGTRLTVT.

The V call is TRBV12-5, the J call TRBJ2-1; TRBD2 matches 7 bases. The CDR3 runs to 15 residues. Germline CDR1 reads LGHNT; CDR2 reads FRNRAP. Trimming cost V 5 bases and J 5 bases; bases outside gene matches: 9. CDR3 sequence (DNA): TGTGCTAGTGGTGCTAGCGGACCATTACACAATGAGCAGTTCTTC. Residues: CASGASGPLHNEQFF.

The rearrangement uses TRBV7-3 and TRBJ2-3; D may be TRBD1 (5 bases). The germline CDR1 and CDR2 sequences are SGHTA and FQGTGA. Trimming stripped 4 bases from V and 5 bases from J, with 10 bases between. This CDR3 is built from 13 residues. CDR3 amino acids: CASSYSQGDTQYF. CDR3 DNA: TGTGCCAGCAGCTATAGTCAGGGAGATACGCAGTATTTT.

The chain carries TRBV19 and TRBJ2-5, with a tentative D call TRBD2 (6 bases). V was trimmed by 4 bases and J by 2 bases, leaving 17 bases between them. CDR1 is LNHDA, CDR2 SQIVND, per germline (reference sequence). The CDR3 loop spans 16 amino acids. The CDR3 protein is CASSTPGLDTQETQYF. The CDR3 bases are TGTGCCAGTAGTACCCCGGGACTCGACACACAAGAGACCCAGTACTTC.

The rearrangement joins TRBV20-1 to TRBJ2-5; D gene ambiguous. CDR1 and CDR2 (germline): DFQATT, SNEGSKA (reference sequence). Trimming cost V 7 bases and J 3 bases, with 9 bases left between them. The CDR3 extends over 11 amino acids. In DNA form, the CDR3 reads TGCAGTGGAATAGAGGAAGAGACCCAGTACTTC. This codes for CSGIEEETQYF.

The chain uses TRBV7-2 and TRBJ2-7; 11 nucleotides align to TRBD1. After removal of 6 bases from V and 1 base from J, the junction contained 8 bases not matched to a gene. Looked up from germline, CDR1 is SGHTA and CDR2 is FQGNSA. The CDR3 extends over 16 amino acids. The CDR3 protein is CASRVRDRGVSYEQYF. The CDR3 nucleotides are TGTGCCAGCAGAGTAAGGGACAGGGGGGTTTCCTACGAGCAGTACTTC.

This CDR3 reads CATWAGGGSTEAFF. The CDR3 nucleotides read TGTGCCACGTGGGCCGGCGGGGGATCCACTGAAGCTTTCTTT. The J gene is TRBJ1-1, the V gene TRBV28; a weak D match, TRBD1 (5 bases). V was shortened by 10 bases and J by 4 bases, with 19 bases between the two germline ends. Germline CDR1 and CDR2: MDHEN and SYDVKM. The CDR3 length is 14 residues.

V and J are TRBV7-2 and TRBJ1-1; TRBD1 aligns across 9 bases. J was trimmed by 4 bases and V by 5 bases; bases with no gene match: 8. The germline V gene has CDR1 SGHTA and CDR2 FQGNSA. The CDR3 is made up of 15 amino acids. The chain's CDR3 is CASSLQTGGLTEAFF. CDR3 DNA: TGTGCCAGCAGCCTCCAGACAGGGGGTCTCACTGAAGCTTTCTTT.

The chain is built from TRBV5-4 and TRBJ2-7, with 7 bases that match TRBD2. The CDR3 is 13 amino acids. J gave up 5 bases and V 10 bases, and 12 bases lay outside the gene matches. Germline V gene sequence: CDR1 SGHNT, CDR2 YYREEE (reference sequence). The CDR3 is CAPQGGSSHEQYF. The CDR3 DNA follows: TGTGCCCCGCAAGGCGGGAGTAGCCACGAGCAGTACTTC.

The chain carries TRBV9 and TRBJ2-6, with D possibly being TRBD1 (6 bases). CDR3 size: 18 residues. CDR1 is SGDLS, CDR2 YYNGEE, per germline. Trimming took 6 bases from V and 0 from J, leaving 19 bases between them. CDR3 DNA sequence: TGTGCCAGCACCAACCGCCACAGGGCAACCTCTGGGGCCAACGTCCTGACTTTC. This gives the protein CASTNRHRATSGANVLTF.